Listed here are 24 T cell receptor beta chains from one sample, sequenced in a study of T cell responses to AZD1222 COVID-19 vaccine. Some clones are missing from TCRdb's copy, which holds only in-frame ones; the method was immunoSEQ multiplex PCR. Of roughly 150,000 clones listed, just over 90% were seen once; the top ten hold under 10%. Source: peripheral blood, taken on day 0 of AZD1222 vaccination. These receptor sequences come from an adult in good health.

The chain uses TRBV7-8 and TRBJ2-5; D is unclear. The CDR3 runs to 16 residues. The germline V and J ends were trimmed by 3 bases and 4 bases, with 18 bases remaining between them. The germline V gene has CDR1 SGHVS and CDR2 FQNEAQ. In nucleotides, the CDR3 is TGTGCCAGCAGCTTGTATACGGGCCCCGTAGGAGAGACCCAGTACTTC. Its protein is CASSLYTGPVGETQYF. The full variable domain, completed using reference TRBV7-8 and TRBJ2-5, is GAGVSQSPRYKVAKRGQDVALRCDPISGHVSLFWYQQALGQGPEFLTYFQNEAQLDKSGLPSDRFFAERPEGSVSTLKIQRTQQEDSAVYLCASSLYTGPVGETQYFGPGTRLLVL.

The CDR3 DNA reads as TGTGCCAGCAGCCAGGCCGGGACCGCCTCCTACGAGCAGTACTTC. It specifies CASSQAGTASYEQYF. This chain links TRBV14 with TRBJ2-7, with D perhaps TRBD1 or TRBD2 (5 bases each). CDR1 and CDR2 (germline): SGHDN, FVKESK. This CDR3 has 15 residues. Between the trimmed V and J ends, which lost 3 bases and 0 bases, there was a span of 12 bases.

The V call is TRBV5-4, the J call TRBJ2-7; D gene unclear. The germline V gene encodes CDR1 SGHNT and CDR2 YYREEE (reference sequence). This CDR3 is 14 amino acids long. Trimming took off 4 bases at V and 0 bases at J, with 11 bases between the two ends. CDR3: CASSIDGVSYEQYF. As DNA, the CDR3 is TGTGCCAGCAGCATCGATGGAGTCTCCTACGAGCAGTACTTC.

The chain recombines TRBV6-2 or TRBV6-3 with TRBJ1-2; D not certain. Germline V lookup: CDR1 MNHEY, CDR2 SVGEGT. The CDR3 covers 13 residues. Trimming took off 6 bases at V and 4 bases at J, with 12 bases between the two ends. The CDR3 loop reads CASSNSVTYGYTF. The DNA of the CDR3 is TGTGCCAGCAGCAACAGTGTAACCTATGGCTACACCTTC.

This chain links TRBV18 with TRBJ2-7; 9 bases fit TRBD1. The J segment lost 5 bases and the V segment lost 3 bases, leaving 5 bases of the junction unmatched. The CDR3 spans 14 residues. The germline V gene has CDR1 KGHSH and CDR2 LQKENI. In nucleotides, the CDR3 is TGTGCCAGCTCACCGGGGACAGGGACCGACGAGCAGTACTTC. This codes for CASSPGTGTDEQYF.

This clone was picked up one time. The chain couples TRBV5-1 to TRBJ1-1; D is unclear. V shed 0 bases and J shed 1 base, with 7 bases lying between them. Germline V gene lookup returns CDR1 SGHRS and CDR2 YFSETQ. CDR3 size: 14 residues. DNA of the CDR3: TGCGCCAGCAGCTTGGGTGGAGAGAACACTGAAGCTTTCTTT. This codes for CASSLGGENTEAFF.

This clone was seen once. The chain carries TRBV5-1 and TRBJ2-2; a possible D gene is TRBD1 (6 bases). The CDR3 has 15 residues. Germline V lookup: CDR1 SGHRS, CDR2 YFSETQ. V was clipped by 0 bases and J by 7 bases, with 13 bases between them. CDR3 sequence (DNA): TGCGCCAGCAGCTTGGCCACAGGGCTCGGCGGGGAGCTGTTTTTT. Protein sequence: CASSLATGLGGELFF.

The V call is TRBV10-3, the J call TRBJ1-1; D is uncertain. With 7 bases removed from V and 2 bases from J, the gap between germline ends came to 17 bases. The V gene's germline CDR1 is ENHRY and CDR2 SYGVKD. The CDR3 length is 15 residues. CDR3 nucleotide sequence: TGTGCCATCACGGCGGGTCTTGAGGGAAACACTGAAGCTTTCTTT. Amino acids: CAITAGLEGNTEAFF.

The chain employs TRBV6-5 and TRBJ2-1, with TRBD2 matching 13 bases. The length of the CDR3 is 14 residues. J gave up 7 bases and V 6 bases, and 3 bases lay outside the gene matches. The germline gives CDR1 MNHEY, CDR2 SVGAGI. CDR3 sequence: CASRETSGGNEQFF. In DNA form, the CDR3 reads TGTGCCAGCAGGGAGACTAGCGGGGGGAATGAGCAGTTCTTC.

The genes are TRBV5-1 and TRBJ1-6, with D unresolved. The CDR3 loop spans 13 amino acids. Trimming shortened V by 4 bases and J by 10 bases, and 12 bases separated the two germline ends. Germline V lookup: CDR1 SGHRS, CDR2 YFSETQ. The CDR3 DNA reads TGCGCCAGCAGCCGAGACGGGGTATCACCCCTCCACTTT. Translating it yields CASSRDGVSPLHF.

The V and J genes are TRBV9 and TRBJ1-4; D remains ambiguous. Germline V lookup: CDR1 SGDLS, CDR2 YYNGEE. The V end lost 2 bases, the J end lost 8 bases, and 10 bases lay between the germline ends. The CDR3 extends over 13 amino acids. Here the CDR3 reads CASSVTDGEKLFF. The CDR3 bases are TGTGCCAGCAGCGTGACCGACGGAGAAAAACTGTTTTTT.

This rearrangement joins TRBV28 to TRBJ1-5; maybe TRBD1 (6 bases). CDR1 and CDR2 (germline): MDHEN, SYDVKM. V was shortened by 3 bases and J by 4 bases, with 13 bases between the two germline ends. This CDR3 has 15 amino acids. CDR3 sequence: CASSFYTGTNQPQHF. The CDR3 region has the DNA TGTGCCAGCAGTTTTTATACAGGGACGAATCAGCCCCAGCATTTT.

This clone showed up just once. The chain links TRBV7-2 to TRBJ2-7; no firm D call. The CDR3 sequence is 13 residues long. Per germline, CDR1 SGHTA and CDR2 FQGNSA. V was pared by 0 bases and J by 3 bases, with 6 bases between. CDR3 DNA sequence: TGTGCCAGCAGCTTAGCAGGCTTCTACGAGCAGTACTTC. Its translation: CASSLAGFYEQYF.

The rearrangement uses TRBV5-5 and TRBJ2-3; D is possibly TRBD2 (5 bases). Germline CDR1 reads SGHKS; CDR2 reads YYEKEE (reference sequence). The CDR3 spans 13 residues. V was clipped by 5 bases and J by 0 bases, with 7 bases between them. The CDR3 nucleotides are TGTGCCAGCAGGCGCGGGAGCACAGATACGCAGTATTTT. This gives the protein CASRRGSTDTQYF.

This chain joins TRBV4-2 and TRBJ2-1; no firm D call. The CDR3 has 17 residues. V dropped 0 bases and J dropped 3 bases, with 15 bases sitting between them. Germline V gene data show CDR1 as LGHNA and CDR2 as YNFKEQ. The CDR3 reads CASSQDPRDYGYNEQFF. The CDR3 nucleotides are TGTGCCAGCAGCCAAGATCCCCGAGATTACGGCTACAATGAGCAGTTCTTC.

On this clone itself: The sample holds other DNA sequences that translate to the same CDR3. This chain links TRBV9 with TRBJ2-4; tentatively, D is TRBD1 or TRBD2 (5 bases each). V dropped 2 bases and J dropped 0 bases, with 6 bases sitting between them. Germline V gene lookup returns CDR1 SGDLS and CDR2 YYNGEE. CDR3 size: 14 residues. The CDR3, as DNA: TGTGCCAGCAGCGTGGGGGTAGCCAAAAACATTCAGTACTTC. This encodes CASSVGVAKNIQYF. The whole variable domain, remainder taken from reference TRBV9 and TRBJ2-4, is DSGVTQTPKHLITATGQRVTLRCSPRSGDLSVYWYQQSLDQGLQFLIQYYNGEERAKGNILERFSAQQFPDLHSELNLSSLELGDSALYFCASSVGVAKNIQYFGAGTRLSVL.

The CDR3 region has the DNA TGTGCCAGCAGCTTAAGGGTCAAAGACCCCTACGAGCAGTACTTC. This codes for CASSLRVKDPYEQYF. This sequence joins TRBV7-3 and TRBJ2-7; D unresolved. Germline CDR1 reads SGHTA; CDR2 reads FQGTGA. The ends were cut back, 1 base at V and 2 bases at J, with 12 bases in the middle. The CDR3 covers 15 residues.

In nucleotides, the CDR3 is TGTGCCAGCAGCTCAGGGTTGGAAGCTTTCTTT. Its protein product is CASSSGLEAFF. The chain combines TRBV28 with TRBJ1-1, with D tentatively TRBD1 (5 bases). This CDR3 spans 11 amino acids. Per germline, CDR1 MDHEN and CDR2 SYDVKM. The V gene lost 6 bases and the J gene lost 8 bases, with 10 bases spanning the gap.

The chain couples TRBV10-3 to TRBJ1-3, with unresolved D. The V and J ends lost 4 bases and 0 bases respectively, with 16 bases between them. CDR3 length equals 17 residues. In germline, CDR1 is ENHRY, CDR2 SYGVKD. The CDR3 loop is CAISVPPLPDSGNTIYF. The CDR3 DNA sequence: TGTGCCATCAGTGTCCCTCCCCTGCCTGACTCTGGAAACACCATATATTTT.

The rearrangement links TRBV19 to TRBJ1-1; 9 bases align to TRBD1. The J segment lost 3 bases and the V segment lost 7 bases, leaving 6 bases of the junction unmatched. The CDR3 consists of 14 residues. The germline V gene encodes CDR1 LNHDA and CDR2 SQIVND (reference sequence). The CDR3 nucleotides are TGTGCCAGTAAGAGGGACAGGGACGACACTGAAGCTTTCTTT. This sequence encodes CASKRDRDDTEAFF.

The J gene is TRBJ1-5, the V gene TRBV19; tentative D call: TRBD1 (6 bases). The ends were cut back, 9 bases at V and 4 bases at J, with 13 bases in the middle. CDR1 is LNHDA and CDR2 is SQIVND in the germline V gene (reference sequence). The CDR3 loop spans 13 amino acids. CDR3 DNA sequence: TGTGCCAGCCACGGACAGCTTAATCAGCCCCAGCATTTT. Its protein is CASHGQLNQPQHF. Using reference TRBV19 and TRBJ1-5 for the parts outside the CDR3, the full variable domain is DGGITQSPKYLFRKEGQNVTLSCEQNLNHDAMYWYRQDPGQGLRLIYYSQIVNDFQKGDIAEGYSVSREKKESFPLTVTSAQKNPTAFYLCASHGQLNQPQHFGDGTRLSIL.

The V gene is TRBV5-4, the J gene TRBJ1-6; TRBD1 might be the D (6 bases). The CDR3 has 15 residues. Trimming pared 4 bases from V and 0 bases from J, leaving 8 bases between. Germline assignment: CDR1 SGHNT and CDR2 YYREEE (reference sequence). CDR3 residues: CASSQDSSYNSPLHF. In nucleotides, the CDR3 is TGTGCCAGCAGCCAGGACAGCTCCTATAATTCACCCCTCCACTTT.

This clone was detected only a few times. This sequence joins TRBV5-1 and TRBJ1-6, with D unresolved. V was clipped by 4 bases and J by 8 bases, with 10 bases between them. Germline V gene sequence: CDR1 SGHRS, CDR2 YFSETQ. This CDR3 region has 13 residues. The CDR3, as DNA: TGCGCCAGCAGCCGTCAGTTTGATTCACCCCTCCACTTT. The encoded protein is CASSRQFDSPLHF.

The V and J genes are TRBV27 and TRBJ1-2; maybe TRBD1 (5 bases). The CDR3 has 15 amino acids. V was pared by 7 bases and J by 2 bases, with 17 bases between. Germline CDR1 is MNHEY and CDR2 is SMNVEV (reference sequence). CDR3 protein: CASKLDLDSNYGYTF. The DNA of the CDR3 is TGTGCCAGCAAGCTCGATTTAGACAGCAACTATGGCTACACCTTC.